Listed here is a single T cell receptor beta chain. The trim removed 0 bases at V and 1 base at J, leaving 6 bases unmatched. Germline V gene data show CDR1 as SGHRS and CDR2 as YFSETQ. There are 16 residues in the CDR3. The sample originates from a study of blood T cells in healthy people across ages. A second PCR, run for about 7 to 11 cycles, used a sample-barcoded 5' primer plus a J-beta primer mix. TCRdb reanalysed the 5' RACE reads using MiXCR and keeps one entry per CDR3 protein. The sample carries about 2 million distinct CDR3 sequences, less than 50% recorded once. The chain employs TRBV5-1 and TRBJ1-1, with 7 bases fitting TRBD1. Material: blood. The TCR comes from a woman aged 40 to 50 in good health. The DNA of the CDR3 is TGCGCCAGCAGCTTGGCCATTCAGGGGGGGAACACTGAAGCTTTCTTT. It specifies CASSLAIQGGNTEAFF. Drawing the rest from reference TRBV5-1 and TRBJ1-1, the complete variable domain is KAGVTQTPRYLIKTRGQQVTLSCSPISGHRSVSWYQQTPGQGLQFLFEYFSETQRNKGNFPGRFSGRQFSNSRSEMNVSTLELGDSALYLCASSLAIQGGNTEAFFGQGTRLTVV.